These 25 T cell receptor beta chains originate from one sample sequenced in a study of regulatory T cells in long-lasting Graves disease. Time point: newly diagnosed GD, antithyroid drugs for less than 3 months. Extracted PBMC RNA gave rise to the TCR library. TCR beta libraries were built with iRepertoire HTBI primers and Arm-PCR of CDR3 regions. A single record per CDR3 protein comes from TCRdb applying MiXCR to the multiplex PCR reads. The repertoire includes some 600,000 distinct CDR3 sequences, about 16% of them detected once, and 12% sits in the top ten. These records were also assigned to another study, of T cells in Graves' hyperthyroidism and ophthalmopathy.

The sample was peripheral blood mononuclear cells (PBMCs), taken at new diagnosis, from a patient treated with antithyroid drugs. These receptors originate from a man between 18 and 29 years old with Graves disease.

There are a few counts of this clonotype. The V call is TRBV19, the J call TRBJ1-1; no definite D call. The CDR3 has 13 residues. Germline V gene lookup returns CDR1 LNHDA and CDR2 SQIVND (reference sequence). Trimming stripped 11 bases from V and 0 bases from J, with 13 bases between. This CDR3 reads CAAGARVNTEAFF. Here the CDR3 DNA reads TGTGCCGCGGGAGCCCGGGTGAACACTGAAGCTTTCTTT. Variable domain in full (rest from reference TRBV19 and TRBJ1-1): DGGITQSPKYLFRKEGQNVTLSCEQNLNHDAMYWYRQDPGQGLRLIYYSQIVNDFQKGDIAEGYSVSREKKESFPLTVTSAQKNPTAFYLCAAGARVNTEAFFGQGTRLTVV.

The sample holds many counts of this clonotype. The rearrangement joins TRBV12-3 or TRBV12-4 to TRBJ2-3; no definite D call. The CDR3 totals 13 residues. Trimming shortened V by 5 bases and J by 0 bases, and 6 bases separated the two germline ends. For the CDR3, the DNA is TGTGCCAGCAGTAATATTAGCACAGATACGCAGTATTTT. Its protein product is CASSNISTDTQYF.

The chain links TRBV12-3 or TRBV12-4 to TRBJ1-2; TRBD1 matches 9 bases. V was pared by 5 bases and J by 7 bases, with 14 bases of the junction left unmatched. CDR3 length: 16 amino acids. As DNA, the CDR3 is TGTGCCAGCAGTGACCGGGACAGGGCCCCTCAGGGTGGCTACACCTTC. Amino acids: CASSDRDRAPQGGYTF.

The V gene is TRBV27, the J gene TRBJ2-1; 8 bases fit TRBD2. The junction had 7 bases not matched to a gene; V was cut back by 7 bases and J by 2 bases. The CDR3 has 15 residues. Germline assignment: CDR1 MNHEY and CDR2 SMNVEV (reference sequence). The CDR3 loop is CASIPGGGTYNEQFF. The CDR3 coding sequence is TGTGCCAGCATCCCGGGGGGGGGGACCTACAATGAGCAGTTCTTC.

This clonotype was recorded at least ten times. The chain combines TRBV27 with TRBJ1-1; D is unclear. The V gene lost 4 bases and the J gene lost 0 bases, with 12 bases spanning the gap. The CDR3 extends over 15 amino acids. Germline V gene lookup returns CDR1 MNHEY and CDR2 SMNVEV (reference sequence). The DNA for the CDR3 is TGTGCCAGCAGTTCCTACCATTCATTGAACACTGAAGCTTTCTTT. Residues: CASSSYHSLNTEAFF.

This clonotype appeared many times. The CDR3 loop is CASSLPTGLAGEETQYF. CDR3 bases: TGTGCCAGCAGCTTACCCACGGGACTAGCGGGAGAAGAGACCCAGTACTTC. The chain links TRBV7-3 to TRBJ2-5, with 14 bases lining up with TRBD2. V lost 2 bases to trimming and J lost 3 bases; unmatched junction nucleotides: 5. Germline CDR1 SGHTA, CDR2 FQGTGA. The CDR3 contains 17 residues.

This clonotype was seen many times. The V call is TRBV2, the J call TRBJ1-4, with D maybe TRBD1 (5 bases). Germline CDR1 SNHLY, CDR2 FYNNEI. V was cut by 6 bases and J by 10 bases, with 18 bases left in between. The CDR3 totals 14 residues. CDR3 nucleotide sequence: TGTGCCAGCAGCACCCTTGAGGACATGGGAAAACTGTTTTTT. Translating it yields CASSTLEDMGKLFF.

The chain links TRBV14 to TRBJ2-3, with 9 bases that match TRBD1. The V and J ends lost 5 bases and 1 base, in that order; junction bases with no gene match: 10. From germline, CDR1 is SGHDN and CDR2 FVKESK. There are 17 residues in the CDR3. The chain's CDR3 is CASSTHGQGKGTDTQYF. In DNA form, the CDR3 reads TGTGCCAGCAGCACTCACGGACAGGGGAAGGGCACAGATACGCAGTATTTT.

This clonotype was detected only once. The chain uses TRBV6-1 and TRBJ1-5; the D is unclear. The V and J ends lost 8 bases and 0 bases respectively, with 5 bases between them. CDR1 MNHNS and CDR2 SASEGT come from the germline V gene. CDR3 length equals 12 residues. The CDR3 DNA reads TGTGCCAGCCTAGGTAGCAATCAGCCCCAGCATTTT. Its translation is CASLGSNQPQHF.

This clonotype was observed many times. The chain uses TRBV6-2 or TRBV6-3 and TRBJ2-3; 8 bases map to TRBD2. V was clipped by 4 bases and J by 2 bases; unmatched bases: 11. The V gene's germline CDR1 is MNHEY and CDR2 SVGEGT. This CDR3 has 17 amino acids. The chain's CDR3 is CASSSVTSVSLTDTQYF. CDR3 sequence (DNA): TGTGCCAGCAGTTCCGTGACTAGCGTTTCCCTCACAGATACGCAGTATTTT.

In this sample, this clonotype turned up many times. Sequence at one end of the junction differs from germline and may be a read error. V usage is TRBV4-1 and J usage is TRBJ2-1, with unresolved D. The germline CDR1 and CDR2 sequences are MGHRA and YSYEKL. The CDR3 has 11 residues. The CDR3 DNA reads as TGTGCCAGCAGTCAGTACAATGAGCAGTTCTTC. It translates to CASSQYNEQFF.

V usage is TRBV29-1 and J usage is TRBJ1-5; no clear D. This CDR3 has 12 residues. Germline V gene sequence: CDR1 SQVTM, CDR2 ANQGSEA. V shed 4 bases and J shed 0 bases, with 4 bases lying between them. This chain's CDR3 is CSVGDSNQPQHF. CDR3 DNA sequence: TGCAGCGTTGGGGATAGCAATCAGCCCCAGCATTTT.

This clonotype was counted at least ten times. The chain is built from TRBV5-1 and TRBJ1-5; no firm D call. CDR1 and CDR2 from the germline V gene are SGHRS and YFSETQ. CDR3 size: 13 residues. Trimming took off 0 bases at V and 11 bases at J, with 12 bases between the two ends. CDR3 residues: CASSLDGSMAQHF. CDR3 nucleotide sequence: TGCGCCAGCAGCTTGGACGGGTCAATGGCCCAGCATTTT.

V is TRBV29-1 and J is TRBJ1-1, with D perhaps TRBD1 (5 bases). V was clipped by 1 base and J by 10 bases, with 13 bases between them. Germline CDR1 SQVTM, CDR2 ANQGSEA. The CDR3 totals 12 residues. CDR3 region: CSVEAGRRGAFF. CDR3 DNA: TGCAGCGTTGAAGCGGGCAGGAGGGGAGCTTTCTTT.

The J gene is TRBJ1-1, the V gene TRBV14, with a weak D call TRBD1 (5 bases). The V end lost 1 base, the J end lost 6 bases, and 15 bases lay between the germline ends. Germline lookup yields CDR1 SGHDN and CDR2 FVKESK. The CDR3 covers 15 residues. CDR3 protein: CASSQGGVATAEAFF. The CDR3 nucleotides are TGTGCCAGCAGCCAAGGAGGTGTTGCGACAGCTGAAGCTTTCTTT.

The CDR3 sequence: CASSFSQGLGANVLTF. The CDR3 DNA reads as TGCGCCAGCAGCTTTTCACAGGGGCTCGGGGCCAACGTCCTGACTTTC. This chain uses TRBV5-1 with TRBJ2-6; 7 bases agree with TRBD1. The CDR3 loop spans 16 amino acids. The trim removed 2 bases at V and 4 bases at J, leaving 6 bases unmatched. CDR1 is SGHRS, CDR2 YFSETQ, per germline.

This clonotype appeared many times. The chain uses TRBV3-1 and TRBJ2-1; either TRBD1 or TRBD2 may fit D (6 bases each). The CDR3 sequence is 17 residues long. The V gene lost 1 base and the J gene lost 4 bases, with 17 bases spanning the gap. The germline V gene encodes CDR1 LGHDT and CDR2 YNNKEL (reference sequence). The CDR3 bases are TGTGCCAGCAGCCAAGGCAGAGGAGGGGGGAAATACAATGAGCAGTTCTTC. Protein sequence: CASSQGRGGGKYNEQFF.

This clonotype has a count of ten or more. V usage is TRBV20-1 and J usage is TRBJ1-5; D is unclear. The germline V gene encodes CDR1 DFQATT and CDR2 SNEGSKA (reference sequence). This CDR3 is 13 amino acids long. Trimming pared 1 base from V and 0 bases from J, leaving 4 bases between. The CDR3: CSARADSNQPQHF. As DNA, the CDR3 is TGCAGTGCTAGAGCAGATAGCAATCAGCCCCAGCATTTT.

The chain is built from TRBV13 and TRBJ1-2, with D tentatively TRBD1 (5 bases). The CDR3 is 13 amino acids. Trimming cost V 0 bases and J 8 bases, with 10 bases left between them. In germline, CDR1 is PRHDT, CDR2 FYEKMQ (reference sequence). The CDR3, as DNA: TGTGCCAGCAGCTTAGGGGCGGACACGGGCTACACCTTC. It yields the protein CASSLGADTGYTF.

At least ten counts were recorded for this clonotype. This chain joins TRBV11-1 and TRBJ2-5, with TRBD2 matching 11 bases. The germline CDR1 and CDR2 sequences are SGHAT and FQDESV (reference sequence). The ends lost 0 bases at V and 5 bases at J; junction bases unmatched: 5. CDR3 size: 16 residues. The CDR3 coding sequence is TGTGCCAGCAGCTTAGCCGTAGCGGGAGGGATGGAGACCCAGTACTTC. Protein: CASSLAVAGGMETQYF. Combining the CDR3 with reference TRBV11-1 and TRBJ2-5 gives the whole variable domain EAEVAQSPRYKITEKSQAVAFWCDPISGHATLYWYRQILGQGPELLVQFQDESVVDDSQLPKDRFSAERLKGVDSTLKIQPAELGDSAMYLCASSLAVAGGMETQYFGPGTRLLVL.

This clonotype was found many times. The V call is TRBV30, the J call TRBJ1-5, with no clear D. Germline V CDR1 and CDR2: GTSNPN, SVGIG (reference sequence). This CDR3 contains 13 residues. Trimming left V 0 bases short and J 8 bases short, with 11 bases between. The CDR3 sequence is CAWSVEILEPQHF. The CDR3 DNA reads TGTGCCTGGAGTGTTGAGATCCTGGAGCCCCAGCATTTT.

Ten or more counts support this clonotype. The rearrangement joins TRBV12-3 or TRBV12-4 to TRBJ1-4; no definite D call. The CDR3 loop spans 13 amino acids. Trimming took off 6 bases at V and 0 bases at J, with 5 bases between the two ends. This chain's CDR3 is CASSTTTNEKLFF. DNA for the CDR3: TGTGCCAGCAGCACGACAACTAATGAAAAACTGTTTTTT.

There are a few counts of this clonotype. J is TRBJ2-1 and V is TRBV5-1, with a weak D call TRBD2 (6 bases). CDR3 size: 12 residues. V lost 4 bases and J 15 bases, leaving 17 bases between the germline ends. From germline, CDR1 is SGHRS and CDR2 YFSETQ. The CDR3 nucleotides read TGCGCCAGCAGCCCGGAGCGGGTGGATTTGTTCTTC. Its protein product is CASSPERVDLFF.

At least ten counts were recorded for this clonotype. The rearrangement links TRBV27 to TRBJ2-3; D not certain. Germline-derived CDR1 and CDR2 are MNHEY and SMNVEV (reference sequence). The CDR3 length is 14 residues. Between the trimmed V and J ends, which lost 1 base and 1 base, there was a span of 6 bases. The chain's CDR3 is CASSLLEGTDTQYF. The CDR3 DNA reads as TGTGCCAGCAGTTTATTAGAGGGCACAGATACGCAGTATTTT.

This clonotype was found many times. Here the CDR3 DNA reads TGTGCCAGCAGCTTAGAGGCGGGCCCCAATCAGCCCCAGCATTTT. Protein: CASSLEAGPNQPQHF. V usage is TRBV7-2 and J usage is TRBJ1-5; D gene unclear. CDR3 length: 15 residues. Germline V lookup: CDR1 SGHTA, CDR2 FQGNSA. V was trimmed by 1 base and J by 3 bases, leaving 10 bases between them.